Presented here are 2 T cell receptor beta chains from one specimen sequenced in a study of beta chain features in type 1 diabetes. Study results and limitations: All four CD4+ subsets from Type 1 diabetes patients carried moderately but significantly shorter TCRB CDR3s.

Isolated RNA was reverse transcribed in full, so expressed TCRB transcripts were sequenced. TCRdb keeps only in-frame clones here, not all; method: immunoSEQ multiplex PCR. The data contain 300,000 to 350,000 clones, approximately 12% of them singletons. These TCRs' antigens remain unknown. The source material was naive CD4+ T cells from blood. The receptors come from a woman under 30 with type 1 diabetes.

This clone has just a few counts. This chain joins TRBV27 and TRBJ2-7; 7 bases match TRBD2. Germline values: CDR1 MNHEY, CDR2 SMNVEV (reference sequence). This CDR3 spans 14 amino acids. V shed 0 bases and J 10 bases; nucleotides not matched to a gene: 9. Here the CDR3 DNA reads TGTGCCAGCAGTTTATCGGGGGGGAAGGTCCGTCAGTACTTC. Amino acids: CASSLSGGKVRQYF.

V usage is TRBV28 and J usage is TRBJ2-5, with TRBD1 as a possible D gene (5 bases). Germline V gene lookup returns CDR1 MDHEN and CDR2 SYDVKM. V shed 7 bases and J shed 7 bases, with 22 bases lying between them. The CDR3 is 15 residues long. The CDR3 sequence is CASTAGHSSPRTQYF. DNA of the CDR3: TGTGCCAGCACCGCAGGGCATTCCAGCCCCAGGACCCAGTACTTC.